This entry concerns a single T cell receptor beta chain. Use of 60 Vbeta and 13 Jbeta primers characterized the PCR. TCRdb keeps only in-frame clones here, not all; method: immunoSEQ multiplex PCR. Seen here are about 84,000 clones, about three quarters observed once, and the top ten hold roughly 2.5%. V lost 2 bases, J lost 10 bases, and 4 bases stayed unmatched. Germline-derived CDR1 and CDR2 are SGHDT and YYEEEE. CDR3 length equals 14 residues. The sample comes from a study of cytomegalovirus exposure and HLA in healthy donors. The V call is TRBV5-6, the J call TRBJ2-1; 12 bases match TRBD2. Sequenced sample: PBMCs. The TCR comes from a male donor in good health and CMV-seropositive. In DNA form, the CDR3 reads TGTGCCAGCAGCTTCGCGCTAGCGGGAGGGGAGCAGTTCTTC. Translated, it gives CASSFALAGGEQFF. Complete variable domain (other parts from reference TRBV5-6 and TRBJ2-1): DAGVTQSPTHLIKTRGQQVTLRCSPKSGHDTVSWYQQALGQGPQFIFQYYEEEERQRGNFPDRFSGHQFPNYSSELNVNALLLGDSALYLCASSFALAGGEQFFGPGTRLTVL.